This T cell receptor (beta chain) was recorded in a study of OX40 agonist ivuxolimab in advanced cancers. Study-level points and caveats: At doses 0.1 to 3.0 mg/kg, CD4+ and CD8+ clones expanded. Researchers did not establish what antigens the expanded peripheral T cells target. Compared with CD4+, CD8+ T cells on average had more expanded clones.

Patients were excluded for autoimmune disease history or systemic immunosuppression. As to this clone: The antigen is unknown.

This CDR3 has 15 amino acids. Germline V CDR1 and CDR2: SGHAT, FQNNGV. Assay used: immunoSEQ multiplex PCR; TCRdb lists only in-frame clones, some missing. The sample carries about 80,000 clones, 90% to 95% recorded once. V and J are TRBV11-2 and TRBJ2-5; TRBD1 is a possible D gene (6 bases). Near its end, the DNA agrees better with TRBJ2-7, so the J call may be wrong. The source of this sequence is an adult with an advanced solid tumor such as melanoma, head and neck, liver or kidney cancer. The sample here was CD4+ or CD8+ T cells sorted from blood, taken in a trial of the OX40 agonist ivuxolimab. The CDR3 here is CASSLVQGPAYEQYF. The CDR3 bases are TGTGCCAGCAGCTTAGTGCAGGGGCCAGCCTACGAGCAGTACTTC.